This T cell receptor beta chain was found in a study of blood T cell repertoires in COVID-19 (dated by TCRdb to 2019 to 2021). About the study as a whole: Collaborator samples came from the United States, Italy and Spain and covered acute and convalescent phases of COVID-19. The material from the prospective study consisted of cDNA or gDNA derived from T cells, B-cell-depleted T cells, or PBMCs. Where available, HLA class I and class II types were taken from metadata supplied by the sample provider and were not determined by assay-based typing. The dataset comprised deeply sampled blood TCRbeta repertoires from subjects exposed to, actively infected with, or recovered from COVID-19. Nearly every sample came with metadata listing a de-identified subject ID, COVID-19 status, age in years and sex. A freely available public database, intended as a resource for researchers studying the immune response to SARS-CoV-2, is where the repertoires were released. The samples were drawn from two sources: the first 160 participants of the ongoing ImmuneRACE study, and 1,254 subjects contributed by 6 global collaborators. On the study overall, not on this receptor specifically: How much clinical and demographic metadata was included differed by source and by participant, and the metadata was provided uncurated.

In the case of this clone: Its target antigen remains unknown. Base quality data are lacking; no much larger clone is found one base away.

Each collaborating institution followed its own protocols to collect whole blood in K2EDTA tubes. For TCRbeta analysis, collaborator samples were shipped as frozen whole blood, as isolated PBMCs, or as DNA extracted from either sample type. The immunoSEQ Assay, a bias-controlled multiplex PCR, was used to amplify TCRbeta CDR3 regions from genomic DNA. In the authors' own workflow: Nucleated cell counts per sample were estimated from amplification of reference gene primers within the assay. To quantify the absolute abundance of each unique TCRbeta CDR3 rearrangement, sequence reads were collapsed and filtered. For each sample, productive Simpson clonality was calculated by taking the square root of Simpson's diversity index across productive rearrangements. TCRdb limited this immuneACCESS table to in-frame rearrangements with V and J called. A share of clones is missing; checked studies link under half to unresolved V genes, and the rest is unexplained. V and J calls and clone size are given by that table; D and trimming were obtained from the DNA. The sample contains 110,000 or so clones, just under 90% of them found a single time. The ten largest clones add up to around 4.5% of the sample.

There are 15 amino acids in the CDR3, from cysteine to phenylalanine inclusive. Of the read, only the CDR3 DNA is kept; its 45 bases are in frame from base 1. Trimming accounts for 5 bases at V and 2 bases at J, while the number of junction bases matched to no gene is 8. The germline V gene (reference sequence) supplies CDR1 LNHDA and CDR2 SQIVND. This TCR came from a woman in her forties or fifties with acute or convalescent COVID-19. Sequencing was done on a sample of peripheral blood. Recombination connected TRBV19 to TRBJ1-2; 7 central bases correspond to TRBD1. The DNA reads TGTGCCAGTAGTGTGCTGGGGACAGAGAACTATGGCTACACCTTC. Translated, it gives CASSVLGTENYGYTF.